Presented here are 3 T cell receptor beta chains from one specimen sequenced in a study of Ad26.COV2.S vaccination and SARS-CoV-2 variants. The sample's treatment: around 19 received Ad26.COV2.S at low or high dose, single or two shots; 5 received placebo; per-sample allocation not given. Day 63 following the first vaccine or placebo injection was when the samples were taken. Profiling relied on immunoSEQ multiplex PCR, and the TCRdb table lists in-frame clones only, not all of them. The table shows about 420,000 clones, with roughly 90% occurring only once. The sample in question was peripheral blood, obtained in a trial of Ad26.COV2.S vaccine versus placebo. The source is a person between 18 and 65 years old who received the Ad26.COV2.S COVID-19 vaccine or a placebo.

V usage is TRBV30 and J usage is TRBJ1-2; D is uncertain. V lost 1 base and J lost 8, with 11 bases in between. The CDR3 runs 12 residues. The germline V gene encodes CDR1 GTSNPN and CDR2 SVGIG (reference sequence). The CDR3 DNA sequence: TGTGCCTGGAGTGGCGGGGAACGGGGCTACACCTTC. This translates into CAWSGGERGYTF.

The V call is TRBV14, the J call TRBJ1-5; 8 bases line up with TRBD1. V lost 4 bases and J lost 4; bases outside the gene matches: 0. The germline gives CDR1 SGHDN, CDR2 FVKESK. This CDR3 region has 13 residues. The CDR3 region has the DNA TGTGCCAGCAGCCGGACAGGGAATCAGCCCCAGCATTTT. This translates into CASSRTGNQPQHF.

There are many counts of this clone. The chain links TRBV7-9 to TRBJ2-7; 15 bases agree with TRBD2. This CDR3 is 17 amino acids long. V shed 5 bases and J 3 bases; nucleotides not matched to a gene: 8. Germline V gene data show CDR1 as SEHNR and CDR2 as FQNEAQ (reference sequence). CDR3: CASSARTSGGDRYEQYF. CDR3 sequence (DNA): TGTGCCAGCAGCGCCCGGACTAGCGGGGGGGATCGCTACGAGCAGTACTTC.